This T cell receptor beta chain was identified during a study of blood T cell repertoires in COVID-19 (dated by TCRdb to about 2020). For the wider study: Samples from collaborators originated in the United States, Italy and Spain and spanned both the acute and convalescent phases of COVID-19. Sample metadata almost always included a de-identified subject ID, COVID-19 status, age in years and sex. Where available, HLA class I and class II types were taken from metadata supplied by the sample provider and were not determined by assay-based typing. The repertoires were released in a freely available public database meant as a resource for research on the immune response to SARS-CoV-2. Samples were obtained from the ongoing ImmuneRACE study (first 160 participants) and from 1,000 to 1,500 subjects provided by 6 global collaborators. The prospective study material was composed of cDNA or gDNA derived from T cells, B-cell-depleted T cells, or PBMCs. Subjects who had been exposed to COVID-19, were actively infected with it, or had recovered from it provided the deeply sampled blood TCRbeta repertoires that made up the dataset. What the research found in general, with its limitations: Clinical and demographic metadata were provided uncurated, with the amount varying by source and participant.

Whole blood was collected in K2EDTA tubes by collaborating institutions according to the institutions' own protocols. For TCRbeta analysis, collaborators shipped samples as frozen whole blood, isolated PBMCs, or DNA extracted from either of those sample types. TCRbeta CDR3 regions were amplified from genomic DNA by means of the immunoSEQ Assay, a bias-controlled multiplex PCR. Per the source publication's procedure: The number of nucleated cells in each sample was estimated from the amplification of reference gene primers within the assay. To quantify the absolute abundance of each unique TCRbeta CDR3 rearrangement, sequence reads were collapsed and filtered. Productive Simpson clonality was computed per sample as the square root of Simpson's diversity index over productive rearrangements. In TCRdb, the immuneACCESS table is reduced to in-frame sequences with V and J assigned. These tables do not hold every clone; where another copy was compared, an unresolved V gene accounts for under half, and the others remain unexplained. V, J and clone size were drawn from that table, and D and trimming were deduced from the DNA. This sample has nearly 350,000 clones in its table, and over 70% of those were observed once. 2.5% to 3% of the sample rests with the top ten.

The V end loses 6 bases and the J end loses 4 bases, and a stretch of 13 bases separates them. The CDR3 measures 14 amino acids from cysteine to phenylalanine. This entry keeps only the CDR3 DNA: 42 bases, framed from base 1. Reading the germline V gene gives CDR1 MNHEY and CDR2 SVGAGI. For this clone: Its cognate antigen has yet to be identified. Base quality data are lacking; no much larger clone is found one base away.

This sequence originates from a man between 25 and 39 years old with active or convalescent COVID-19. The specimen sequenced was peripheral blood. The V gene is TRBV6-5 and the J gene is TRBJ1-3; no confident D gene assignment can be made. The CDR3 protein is CASSLTPRGNTIYF. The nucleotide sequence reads TGTGCCAGCAGCTTAACCCCGAGGGGAAACACCATATATTTT.